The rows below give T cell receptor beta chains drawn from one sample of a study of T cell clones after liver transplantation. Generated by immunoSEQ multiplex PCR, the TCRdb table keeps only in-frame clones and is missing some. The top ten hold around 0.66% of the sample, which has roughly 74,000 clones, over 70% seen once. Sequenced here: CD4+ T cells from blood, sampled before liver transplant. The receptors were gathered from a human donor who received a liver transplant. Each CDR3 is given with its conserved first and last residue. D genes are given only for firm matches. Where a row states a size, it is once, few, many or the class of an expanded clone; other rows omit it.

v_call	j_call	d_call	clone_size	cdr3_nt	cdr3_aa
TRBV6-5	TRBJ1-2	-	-	TGTGCCAGCAGTTATTATGGCTCCGATAACTATGGCTACACCTTC	CASSYYGSDNYGYTF
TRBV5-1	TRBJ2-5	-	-	TGCGCCAGCAGCAGGGACTACCAAGAGACCCAGTACTTC	CASSRDYQETQYF
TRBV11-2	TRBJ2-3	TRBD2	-	TGTGCCAGCACCTCGGGAGCGGGAGGCAGCACAGATACGCAGTATTTT	CASTSGAGGSTDTQYF
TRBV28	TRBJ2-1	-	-	TGTGCCAGCAAGTTAGGGGTTCCCTACAATGAGCAGTTCTTC	CASKLGVPYNEQFF
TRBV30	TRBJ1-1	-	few	TGTGCCTGGAGGATCCTACTGAACACTGAAGCTTTCTTT	CAWRILLNTEAFF
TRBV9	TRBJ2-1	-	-	TGTGCCAGCAGCGTACTGGAAGCTACTTACAATGAGCAGTTCTTC	CASSVLEATYNEQFF
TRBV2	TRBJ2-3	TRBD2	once	TGTGCCAGGGGAGGTAGCGGGGGGGGCACAGATACGCAGTATTTT	CARGGSGGGTDTQYF
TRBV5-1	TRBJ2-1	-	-	TGCGCCAGCAGCTTGCTGGTCGGAAACTCCTACAATGAGCAGTTCTTC	CASSLLVGNSYNEQFF
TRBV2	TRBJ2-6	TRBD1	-	TGTGCCAGCAGTCTGACAGGGGCAAACTCTGGGGCCAACGTCCTGACTTTC	CASSLTGANSGANVLTF
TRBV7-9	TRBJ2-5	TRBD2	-	TGTGCCAGCGGTGCAGCGGGAGCTCGAGAGACCCAGTACTTC	CASGAAGARETQYF
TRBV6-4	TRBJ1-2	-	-	TGTGCCAGCAGTGATATGGGCAGGCGGGCGGGAGGCTACACCTTC	CASSDMGRRAGGYTF
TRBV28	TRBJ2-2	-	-	TGTGCCAGTCAGGGTCCGAACACCGGGGAGCTGTTTTTT	CASQGPNTGELFF
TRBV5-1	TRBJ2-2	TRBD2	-	TGCGCCAGCAGCTTGGGACTAGCGGTGAACACCGGGGAGCTGTTTTTT	CASSLGLAVNTGELFF
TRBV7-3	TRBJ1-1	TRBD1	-	TGTGCCAGCAGCCACGGAGGGGGCGGCGCTGAAGCTTTCTTT	CASSHGGGGAEAFF
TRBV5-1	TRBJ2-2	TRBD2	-	TGCGCCAGCAGACTAGCGGGAAACACCGGGGAGCTGTTTTTT	CASRLAGNTGELFF
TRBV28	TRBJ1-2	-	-	TGTGCCAGCAGTTTAGGGACGGACTATGGCTACACCTTC	CASSLGTDYGYTF
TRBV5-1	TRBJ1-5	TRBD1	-	TGCGCCAGCAGCTTGGATCCAGGGGGCGCAGGGCAGCCCCAGCATTTT	CASSLDPGGAGQPQHF
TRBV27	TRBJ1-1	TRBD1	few	TGTGCCAGCAGTTTATGGTACGGGACAGGGGGCGGCGGGGTGAACACTGAAGCTTTCTTT	CASSLWYGTGGGGVNTEAFF
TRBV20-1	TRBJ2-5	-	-	TGCAGTGCTAGGGATCAAGAGACCCAGTACTTC	CSARDQETQYF
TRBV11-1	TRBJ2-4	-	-	TGTGCCAGCAGCTTAGGGGGCACGGCCAAAAACATTCAGTACTTC	CASSLGGTAKNIQYF
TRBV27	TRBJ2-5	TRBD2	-	TGTGCCAGCAGTACGGGGGGACTAGCGGGAGCAGAGACCCAGTACTTC	CASSTGGLAGAETQYF
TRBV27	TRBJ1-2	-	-	TGTGCCAGCAGTTTCCTCGGGGGGTACGGCTACACCTTC	CASSFLGGYGYTF
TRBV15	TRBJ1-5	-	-	TGTGCCACCAGCAGAGATCGGGGGGTAGGACAGCCCCAGCATTTT	CATSRDRGVGQPQHF
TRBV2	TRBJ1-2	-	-	TGTGCCAGCAGTGAATCTGTTTACTATGGCTACACCTTC	CASSESVYYGYTF
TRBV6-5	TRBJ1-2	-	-	TGTGCCAGCAGTGACCGACAGGCCCCCTATGGCTACACCTTC	CASSDRQAPYGYTF
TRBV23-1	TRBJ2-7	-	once	-	CASILAHYEQYF
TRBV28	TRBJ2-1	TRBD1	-	TGTGCCAGCAGTCCTCGACAGGGTGTGAACAATGAGCAGTTCTTC	CASSPRQGVNNEQFF
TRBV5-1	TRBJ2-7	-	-	TGCGCCAGCAGCTTGGGTAGGGGATCCTACGAGCAGTACTTC	CASSLGRGSYEQYF
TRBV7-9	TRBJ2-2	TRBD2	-	TGTGCCAGCAGCTTAGGACTAGCGGGTACCGGGGAGCTGTTTTTT	CASSLGLAGTGELFF
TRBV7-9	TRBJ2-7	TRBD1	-	TGTGCCAGCAGCCACCCCGGGACAGGGGTTTCCGAGCAGTACTTC	CASSHPGTGVSEQYF
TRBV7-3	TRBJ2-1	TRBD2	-	TGTGCCAGCAGCTATAGCGGGAGGGAATACAATGAGCAGTTCTTC	CASSYSGREYNEQFF
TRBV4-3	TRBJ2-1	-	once	TGCGCCAGCAGCCAAGATGCTAGTTCGGGTTTTGGTGAGCAGTTCTTC	CASSQDASSGFGEQFF
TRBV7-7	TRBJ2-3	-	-	TGTGCTAGCAGCACCCACCAGGATGATGATACGCAGTATTTT	CASSTHQDDDTQYF
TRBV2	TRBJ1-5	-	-	TGTGCCAGCAGTGGACCTGGGGGGGGGCGAAATCAGCCCCAGCATTTT	CASSGPGGGRNQPQHF
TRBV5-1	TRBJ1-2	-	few	TGCGCCAGCAGCTTGGACGGACGCTATGGCTACACCTTC	CASSLDGRYGYTF
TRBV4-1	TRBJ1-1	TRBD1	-	TGCGCCAGCAGCCTACAGGGGGCGCGGTCTGAAGCTTTCTTT	CASSLQGARSEAFF
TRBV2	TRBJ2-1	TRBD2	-	TGTGCCAGCAGTGGGGCGAGCGGGAGGGCAAATGAGCAGTTCTTC	CASSGASGRANEQFF
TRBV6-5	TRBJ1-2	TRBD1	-	TGTGCCAGCAGTTACGCCGGGACAGGGGTTATGGGTGGCTACACCTTC	CASSYAGTGVMGGYTF
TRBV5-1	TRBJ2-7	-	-	TGCGCCAGCAGCTTGGGAAGAGATTCCGCTACCTACGAGCAGTACTTC	CASSLGRDSATYEQYF
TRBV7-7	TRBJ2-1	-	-	TGTGCCAGCAGCTTGGACATACAAAATGAGCAGTTCTTC	CASSLDIQNEQFF
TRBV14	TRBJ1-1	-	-	TGTGCCAGCAGCCAAGATCATAGGACACTCCCAAGGGTCACTGAAGCTTTCTTT	CASSQDHRTLPRVTEAFF
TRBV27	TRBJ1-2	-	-	TGTGCCAGCAGTTTGGGTGTGGACAGTAACTATGGCTACACCTTC	CASSLGVDSNYGYTF
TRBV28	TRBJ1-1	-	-	TGTGCCAGCTCCGATTATGTTGAAGCTTTCTTT	CASSDYVEAFF
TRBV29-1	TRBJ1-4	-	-	TGCGCGGTGGGGCGACAGCCGAGCGAAAAACTGTTTTTT	CAVGRQPSEKLFF
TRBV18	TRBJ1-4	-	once	TGTGCCAGCTCAGGGTTAACTAATGAAAAACTGTTTTTT	CASSGLTNEKLFF
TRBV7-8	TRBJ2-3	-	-	TGTGCCAGCAGCCCTGAGGAGGGAGTCGGGGATACGCAGTATTTT	CASSPEEGVGDTQYF
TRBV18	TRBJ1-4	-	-	TGTGCCAGCTCACCGGGGGTAACTAATGAAAAACTGTTTTTT	CASSPGVTNEKLFF
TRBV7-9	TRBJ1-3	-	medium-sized	TGTGCCAGCAGCGTGTCTGGAAACACCATATATTTT	CASSVSGNTIYF
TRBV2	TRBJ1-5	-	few	TGTGCCAGCGACCGGGGGCGAGGTCAGCCCCAGCATTTT	CASDRGRGQPQHF
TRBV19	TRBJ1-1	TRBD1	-	TGTGCCAGTAGTCGCGACAGGGTCACAAACACTGAAGCTTTCTTT	CASSRDRVTNTEAFF
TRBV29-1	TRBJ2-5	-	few	TGCAGCGTTGCAGGGAGTTCGCAGACCCAGTACTTC	CSVAGSSQTQYF
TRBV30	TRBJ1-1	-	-	TGTGCCTCGCTTCAAGGGGGTCAAGGGACTGAAGCTTTCTTT	CASLQGGQGTEAFF
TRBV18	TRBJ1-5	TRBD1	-	TGTGCCAGCTCACGGGACAGCTCCAATCAGCCCCAGCATTTT	CASSRDSSNQPQHF
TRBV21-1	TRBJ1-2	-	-	TGTGCCAGCAGCAAAGATTTACGGGGCCTTAAGGGCTACACCTTC	CASSKDLRGLKGYTF
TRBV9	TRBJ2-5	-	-	TGTGCCAGCAGCGTAGAGCCAGAAGGGACCCAGTACTTC	CASSVEPEGTQYF
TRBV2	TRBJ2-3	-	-	TGTGCCAGCAGGTCGGGACGATTTGCAGATACGCAGTATTTT	CASRSGRFADTQYF
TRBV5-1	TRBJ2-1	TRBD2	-	TGCGCCAGCTCCCTAGGGCTAGCGGGAGTTCTGAGCGATGAGCAGTTCTTC	CASSLGLAGVLSDEQFF
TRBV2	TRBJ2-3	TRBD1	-	TGTGCCAGCAGGGGGACAGGGGGAATGGGCACAGATACGCAGTATTTT	CASRGTGGMGTDTQYF
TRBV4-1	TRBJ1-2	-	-	TGCGCCAGCAGCCAAGAACCCAACACTCGCAGCTATGGCTACACCTTC	CASSQEPNTRSYGYTF
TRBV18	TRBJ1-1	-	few	TGTGCCAGCTCACCACGTGAGGAGAACACTGAAGCTTTCTTT	CASSPREENTEAFF